Following are 22 T cell receptor beta chains from one sample sequenced in a study of Graves' ophthalmopathy and Graves' hyperthyroidism. RNA served as the template for amplifying TCR beta CDR3 regions. Scientists carried out first-round RT-PCR using HTBI primers and then a second-round multiplex PCR. TCRdb independently ran MiXCR on the multiplex PCR reads; one entry per CDR3 protein. The sample records some 350,000 distinct CDR3 sequences, roughly 17% being singletons. The sequenced sample was peripheral blood. These receptors originate from an adult woman with stable Graves' hyperthyroidism.

Many counts were recorded for this clonotype. This sequence joins TRBV20-1 and TRBJ2-7, with 10 bases identical to TRBD2. Germline loops: CDR1 DFQATT, CDR2 SNEGSKA (reference sequence). This CDR3 region has 17 residues. V was pared by 1 base and J by 7 bases, with 16 bases of the junction left unmatched. The CDR3, as DNA: TGCAGTGCTAGAGCTCTGCTCGGACTAGCGGTCCTTGGGGAGCAGTACTTC. Its protein product is CSARALLGLAVLGEQYF.

This clonotype was seen many times. This chain connects TRBV4-3 to TRBJ1-5; TRBD1 matches at 8 bases. CDR1 and CDR2 (germline): LGHNA, YSLEER. With 0 bases clipped from V and 6 bases from J, the junction kept 13 bases outside the gene matches. The CDR3 extends over 18 amino acids. CDR3 bases: TGCGCCAGCAGCCAAGATTGGGGCCGGACAGGGAGGATTCAGCCCCAGCATTTT. Translated: CASSQDWGRTGRIQPQHF.

This clonotype was counted ten times or more. The genes are TRBV7-2 and TRBJ2-7; D remains unclear. Trimming stripped 5 bases from V and 3 bases from J, with 17 bases between. The CDR3 totals 15 residues. The germline CDR1 and CDR2 sequences are SGHTA and FQGNSA. CDR3 sequence reads: CASSLDRRNLYEQYF. The CDR3 DNA is TGTGCCAGCAGCCTAGACCGCCGCAACCTCTACGAGCAGTACTTC.

This clonotype was recorded at least ten times. The genes are TRBV7-9 and TRBJ2-7; D gene ambiguous. CDR1 and CDR2 from the germline V gene are SEHNR and FQNEAQ (reference sequence). There are 14 residues in the CDR3. V was shortened by 4 bases and J by 0 bases, with 10 bases between the two germline ends. CDR3 nucleotide sequence: TGTGCCAGCAGCTCAAAAGGAACCTCCTACGAGCAGTACTTC. It is translated as CASSSKGTSYEQYF.

This clonotype was counted many times. The chain carries TRBV9 and TRBJ1-1; no clear D. Trimming removed 0 bases from V and 0 bases from J, with 12 bases in between. Germline CDR1 and CDR2: SGDLS and YYNGEE. This CDR3 spans 16 amino acids. The CDR3 loop is CASSVVEGILNTEAFF. CDR3 bases: TGTGCCAGCAGCGTAGTAGAAGGCATCTTGAACACTGAAGCTTTCTTT.

CDR3: CASSQEGHSYEQYF. CDR3 DNA sequence: TGTGCCAGCAGCCAAGAGGGACACAGCTACGAGCAGTACTTC. The chain is built from TRBV3-1 and TRBJ2-7; D is perhaps TRBD1 (6 bases). V was shortened by 0 bases and J by 3 bases, with 9 bases between the two germline ends. CDR1 and CDR2 from the germline V gene are LGHDT and YNNKEL (reference sequence). This CDR3 has 14 amino acids.

At least ten counts were recorded for this clonotype. The chain employs TRBV29-1 and TRBJ2-7; no clear D. With 7 bases removed from V and 3 bases from J, the gap between germline ends came to 13 bases. Looked up from germline, CDR1 is SQVTM and CDR2 is ANQGSEA. This CDR3 contains 12 residues. The CDR3 nucleotides are TGCAGCGGAATAGGGTTCAACTACGAGCAGTACTTC. Protein: CSGIGFNYEQYF.

In its sample, this clonotype was seen many times. The chain has TRBV30 and TRBJ1-2; TRBD1 is a possible D gene (6 bases). CDR1 is GTSNPN, CDR2 SVGIG, per germline (reference sequence). The CDR3 spans 13 residues. Trimming took 2 bases from V and 4 from J, leaving 11 bases between them. The DNA of the CDR3 is TGTGCCTGGAGTCGGAGGGGGATCTATGGCTACACCTTC. As protein: CAWSRRGIYGYTF.

V is TRBV24-1 and J is TRBJ1-5; TRBD1 matches 7 bases. The CDR3 contains 15 residues. V lost 6 bases, J lost 7 bases, and 11 bases stayed unmatched. Germline V gene lookup returns CDR1 KGHDR and CDR2 SFDVKD. In DNA form, the CDR3 reads TGTGCCACCAGTCCCCCAGGGGGGATGGGACAGCCCCAGCATTTT. This encodes CATSPPGGMGQPQHF.

This clonotype was found many times. For the CDR3, the DNA is TGCAGTGCTAGTGTGGCTAGCGGACAGTTAGCCAAAAACATTCAGTACTTC. It codes for CSASVASGQLAKNIQYF. The rearrangement links TRBV20-1 to TRBJ2-4, with a weak D call TRBD2 (7 bases). CDR3 size: 17 residues. The V end was cut by 3 bases, the J end by 0 bases, with 18 bases between. Germline V lookup: CDR1 DFQATT, CDR2 SNEGSKA (reference sequence).

Many counts were recorded for this clonotype. The J gene is TRBJ2-7, the V gene TRBV7-2, with 10 bases aligning to TRBD2. V dropped 2 bases and J dropped 5; count of bases not matched to a gene: 3. The CDR3 contains 14 residues. CDR1 is SGHTA, CDR2 FQGNSA, per germline. CDR3 coding DNA: TGTGCCAGCAGCTTACTAGCGGGAGAGGACGAGCAGTACTTC. Translation gives CASSLLAGEDEQYF.

This chain joins TRBV6-5 and TRBJ1-1; tentatively, D is TRBD1 (5 bases). The CDR3 has 16 residues. CDR1 is MNHEY and CDR2 is SVGAGI in the germline V gene. V lost 2 bases, J lost 3 bases, and 16 bases lay in between. CDR3 residues: CASSYVGRATYTEAFF. The CDR3, as DNA: TGTGCCAGCAGTTACGTTGGCAGGGCAACCTACACTGAAGCTTTCTTT.

This clonotype was seen a few times. The chain couples TRBV5-1 to TRBJ2-7; D may be TRBD2 (6 bases). CDR1 and CDR2 from the germline V gene are SGHRS and YFSETQ. V lost 2 bases and J lost 0, with 21 bases in between. CDR3 length: 18 amino acids. The CDR3 loop reads CASSFQPSRRDGSYEQYF. The CDR3 nucleotides are TGCGCCAGCAGCTTTCAACCCTCCCGGCGGGACGGCTCCTACGAGCAGTACTTC. The full variable domain, with the rest looked up from reference TRBV5-1 and TRBJ2-7, is KAGVTQTPRYLIKTRGQQVTLSCSPISGHRSVSWYQQTPGQGLQFLFEYFSETQRNKGNFPGRFSGRQFSNSRSEMNVSTLELGDSALYLCASSFQPSRRDGSYEQYFGPGTRLTVT.

This clonotype was detected only a few times. The J gene is TRBJ1-5, the V gene TRBV19; unclear D gene. The CDR3 consists of 12 residues. The V and J ends lost 6 bases and 8 bases respectively, with 11 bases between them. From germline, CDR1 is LNHDA and CDR2 SQIVND (reference sequence). The CDR3 is CASRLETEPQHF. The CDR3 DNA is TGTGCCAGTAGGCTAGAAACGGAGCCCCAGCATTTT.

This clonotype has ten or more counts. The chain recombines TRBV6-1 with TRBJ1-3; no clear D gene. Germline loops: CDR1 MNHNS, CDR2 SASEGT. The CDR3 length is 13 residues. Trimming removed 8 bases from V and 6 bases from J, with 14 bases in between. Written as DNA, the CDR3 is TGTGCCAGCTTTAAGAGGGCAACAAACACCATATATTTT. Amino acid sequence: CASFKRATNTIYF.

The J gene is TRBJ1-3, the V gene TRBV5-1; 7 bases agree with TRBD1. The germline gives CDR1 SGHRS, CDR2 YFSETQ. This CDR3 spans 16 amino acids. Losses at the gene ends were 1 base for V and 2 bases for J; bases not matched to a gene: 6. The CDR3 DNA sequence: TGCGCCAGCAGCTTGACGGCAGGGGGGACTGGAAACACCATATATTTT. Its translation is CASSLTAGGTGNTIYF. The full variable domain, completed using reference TRBV5-1 and TRBJ1-3, is KAGVTQTPRYLIKTRGQQVTLSCSPISGHRSVSWYQQTPGQGLQFLFEYFSETQRNKGNFPGRFSGRQFSNSRSEMNVSTLELGDSALYLCASSLTAGGTGNTIYFGEGSWLTVV.

This clonotype appeared many times. The chain has TRBV19 and TRBJ2-7; the D call may be TRBD1 or TRBD2 (6 bases each). With 3 bases removed from V and 3 bases from J, the gap between germline ends came to 15 bases. Germline CDR1 and CDR2: LNHDA and SQIVND (reference sequence). The length of the CDR3 is 15 residues. The CDR3, as DNA: TGTGCCAGTAGTATGGAATGGGGGGCTATCTACGAGCAGTACTTC. Residues: CASSMEWGAIYEQYF.

The sample holds many counts of this clonotype. The rearrangement joins TRBV2 to TRBJ2-5; TRBD2 agrees at 15 bases. With V trimmed by 6 bases and J by 5 bases, 10 bases remained unmatched. Germline V gene data show CDR1 as SNHLY and CDR2 as FYNNEI. The length of the CDR3 is 17 residues. CDR3 DNA: TGTGCCAGCAGAGATCGGACTAGCGGGAGGGCCCGGGAGACCCAGTACTTC. Translation gives CASRDRTSGRARETQYF.

The table lists this clonotype with many counts. The chain joins TRBV28 to TRBJ1-1, with a tentative D call TRBD1 (5 bases). This CDR3 region has 13 residues. The germline V gene encodes CDR1 MDHEN and CDR2 SYDVKM. The V and J ends lost 6 bases and 2 bases respectively, with 10 bases between them. The DNA for the CDR3 is TGTGCCAGCAGCTATACAGGTAACACTGAAGCTTTCTTT. It specifies CASSYTGNTEAFF. Based on the CDR3 plus reference TRBV28 and TRBJ1-1, the full variable domain is DVKVTQSSRYLVKRTGEKVFLECVQDMDHENMFWYRQDPGLGLRLIYFSYDVKMKEKGDIPEGYSVSREKKERFSLILESASTNQTSMYLCASSYTGNTEAFFGQGTRLTVV.

This clonotype appeared many times. The gene calls are TRBV28 and TRBJ2-2, with 8 positions matching TRBD2. V was clipped by 2 bases and J by 7 bases; unmatched bases: 6. CDR3 length equals 15 residues. Per germline, CDR1 MDHEN and CDR2 SYDVKM. CDR3 in amino acids: CASSLAGGLVGELFF. The CDR3 nucleotides read TGTGCCAGCAGTTTAGCGGGAGGATTGGTCGGGGAGCTGTTTTTT.

At least ten counts were recorded for this clonotype. Relative to the germline gene, one junction end is altered; a read error may explain this. The chain couples TRBV6-1 to TRBJ1-5, with D possibly matching TRBD1 (6 bases). CDR3 length: 16 residues. CDR1 is MNHNS and CDR2 is SASEGT in the germline V gene. The CDR3 sequence is CASREGFGQGNQPQHF. DNA for the CDR3: TGTGCCAGCAGAGAAGGGTTCGGCCAGGGGAATCAGCCCCAGCATTTT.

This clonotype was seen ten or more times. The chain employs TRBV6-2 or TRBV6-3 and TRBJ2-7; 7 bases are a match to TRBD2. Germline values: CDR1 MNHEY, CDR2 SVGEGT. The CDR3 length is 16 residues. V gave up 2 bases and J gave up 3 bases; unmatched junction bases: 10. In nucleotides, the CDR3 is TGTGCCAGCAGTTACACTAGCGACATCACCTTCTACGAGCAGTACTTC. The encoded protein is CASSYTSDITFYEQYF.